This T cell receptor (beta chain) was sequenced in a study of cytomegalovirus exposure and HLA in healthy donors (dated by TCRdb to between 2016 and 2019). About the study as a whole: An earlier analysis of under 600 of the donors reported 276 Gb of sequence data and some 120 million unique TCR beta sequences from about 179 million T cells. The study combined high-throughput TCR immunosequencing, statistical association of individual TCRs with disease status, and machine learning to predict cytomegalovirus infection status. All discovery cohort repertoires had been generated on a single sequencing platform. Genome-wide SNP genotypes for about 65% of the roughly 670 donors were used in a later genetic analysis, which treated that subset as a discovery cohort. Among about 400 genotyped donors of the cohort, an average of around 240,000 unique TCR beta nucleotide sequences was sequenced per donor, of which approximately 18% were non-productive. An earlier analysis of approximately 580 of the donors used high-throughput TCR beta sequencing to judge whether each TCR beta V gene segment behaved as functional or pseudogenic. Rather than drawing on any new phenotypic data, the later analysis identified candidate immune exposures from TCR beta sequences and the way those sequences occurred across donors. Donor age, sex, ethnicity and CMV serostatus were collected together with the repertoire data. To study patterns of TCR occurrence, a later analysis re-analyzed previously published TCR beta repertoires from around 660 donors and added high-resolution HLA genotyping. Four to six DR-DQ haplotypes were handled as single units for association and clustering, since linkage in the cohort was strong. The study aimed to test whether cataloging public T cell receptors could reveal signatures of past pathogen exposure. The T cell repertoires of about 700 subjects were profiled by immunosequencing and related to cytomegalovirus serostatus. HLA typing covered class I and class II loci at four-digit resolution. Of the approximately 400 genotyped donors, over 65% fell in the genetic ancestry cluster associated with self-reported Caucasian donors. Along with the approximately 650-subject first cohort, a separate validation cohort of over a hundred different subjects was used. An early release that covered roughly 600 HLA-typed donors contained approximately 300 gigabases of sequencing data and about 84 million unique TCR sequences. The number of typed donors differed by locus: roughly 629-630 for A, B, C, DRB1 and DQB1; some 500 for DQA1; roughly 600 for DPA1; and around 450 for DPB1. Broader findings and caveats from the paper: Three of the identified cytomegalovirus-associated TCR beta chains were confirmed in vitro to be specific for cytomegalovirus antigens. Assigning TCR associations to individual alleles was difficult when HLA alleles, especially DR and DQ, strongly co-occurred. The study gave a list of under 200 TCR beta chains associated with cytomegalovirus. The classifier was reported to diagnose cytomegalovirus status with high specificity and sensitivity in both the original and validation cohorts. Because counts were too low, 15 or so rarely observed V segments, including chromosome 9 orphons, were excluded from the earlier analysis of roughly 580 of the donors. The sequencing pipeline was judged likely to have produced a cluster of highly shared sequence variants as a technical artifact. CMV serostatus was the only immune exposure information available for the cohort. In an earlier analysis of several hundred of the donors, most TCR beta V segments were observed in productive rearrangements about 87% or about 30% of the time, broadly matching IMGT annotations. According to a later analysis, parvovirus B19, influenza, CMV and Epstein-Barr virus appeared linked to several top co-occurrence clusters. In a later analysis, HLA-associated TCR beta chains showed more clonal expansion and lower generation probabilities than non-associated chains that were equally common. A later analysis associated 15,000 or so TCR beta sequences with specific HLA alleles at a false discovery rate of 0.05. According to a later analysis, TCR association rates differed among HLA loci, with DRB1 alleles showing the most associated TCRs and HLA-C alleles showing the fewest. It was suggested by the authors that the approach could potentially be generalized to other disease states and immunological phenotypes. Most TCR sequences were observed very rarely across donors, whereas some public TCRs were present in many individuals. In a later genetic analysis, a missense DCLRE1C variant was associated with V-gene and J-gene trimming of TCR beta chains, and the association was replicated in an independent cohort. This cohort had only TCR beta chains sequenced, and the lack of alpha or paired-chain data limited which features could be detected. Roughly uniform sequencing depth across donors was assumed in presence/absence analyses, although this assumption may not hold. Correlated functional status among segregating V segments might reflect linkage disequilibrium, but an unknown experimental factor could not be ruled out. According to a later genetic analysis, donors in an Asian-associated ancestry cluster had fewer N-insertions in productive TCRs than the roughly 670-donor mean. Some IMGT-functional V segments, including TRBV6-2 and TRBV6-3, could not be distinguished by the 87-base-pair reads and were therefore excluded. Because HLA typing was unavailable for some donors at each locus, only the typed subset was used in association tests. A further reported finding was that TCR beta sequences accurately predicted the HLA-A and HLA-B alleles for most subjects in the first cohort. According to a later analysis, most CMV-associated TCR beta chains appeared to be HLA-restricted, and the HLA associations seemed to be driven largely by CMV exposure.

This clone was observed a few times. No cognate antigen has been identified for it. Per-base quality was not reported, and no clone a single base away is much larger than it. Library method: the immunoSEQ multiplex PCR assay. A mixture of 60 forward primers for TCR Vbeta segments and 13 reverse primers for TCR Jbeta segments was used in the multiplex PCR. The CDR3 region of rearranged TCR beta genes was amplified from genomic DNA by a multiplex PCR assay. The amplified TCR beta libraries were sequenced on the Illumina HiSeq System as 87-base-pair reads. The paper's data handling went like this. Across the 700 or so repertoires, a later analysis counted tens of millions of unique TCR beta chains, 9 million to 14 million of which were shared by at least two donors. A nearest-neighbor algorithm error-corrected the raw reads and collapsed the reads into unique sequences, merging closely related sequences to remove PCR and sequencing errors. CDR3 sequences were aligned to IMGT reference sequences to assign V, D and J gene segments. For a sequence to be retained, a match of at least six nucleotides to both a V gene segment and a J gene segment was required. A rearrangement counted as productive if the CDR3 had no stop codons and remained in frame with V and J, and every other rearrangement counted as non-productive. CDR3 was defined by IMGT convention, running from the second conserved V-encoded cysteine to the conserved J-encoded phenylalanine. The earlier analysis of about 620 of the donors excluded sequences that lacked an unambiguous match to a single V gene segment. In an earlier analysis of almost 600 of the donors, a V segment was called functional when productive rearrangements were above 56.7%, and segregating when the standard deviation between donors exceeded 5%. A statistical classification framework was built to diagnose cytomegalovirus status from the catalog of TCR beta chain sequences. In a later analysis, TCR nucleotide sequences were compared against IMGT/GENE-DB human TR gene sequences so that V and J genes could be assigned. Using the TCRdist pipeline, a later analysis assigned CDR3 sequences along with most-parsimonious VDJ recombination scenarios. In a later analysis, each TCR beta chain was defined by its CDR3 amino acid sequence together with its V-gene family, and reads without a unique V-gene family were excluded. To address suspected cross-contamination and a sequencing artifact, a later analysis removed 592 highly shared, low-generation-probability nucleotide sequences. In a later analysis, a clonal expansion index was calculated for each public chain from normalized within-repertoire ranks of inferred template counts. In a later analysis, generation probabilities were computed using a VDJ recombination model fitted to out-of-frame rearrangements, and the results were checked against IGoR. A later analysis scored TCR-TCR, TCR-HLA and TCR-CMV co-occurrence with hypergeometric tests, applying a repertoire-size bias correction to TCR pairs. A later analysis estimated false discovery rates by permuting HLA or CMV assignments 20 times. In a later analysis, co-occurring TCRs were grouped using DBSCAN, and TCRdist sequence similarity was added for clustering within HLA-allele-positive subsets. Co-occurrence clustering excluded repertoires with fewer than 30,000 or more than 120,000 public chains, plus five with anomalous nucleotide sharing. What TCRdb holds here is the immuneACCESS table cut down to in-frame rearrangements. Part of the clones is not present; checked against another copy, under half of the missing clones reflect an unresolved V gene, and the others are unexplained. D and trimming were read from the DNA, whereas the V and J calls and clone size are those reported in that table. Present in this sample are 150,000 to 200,000 clones, approximately 71% of which were seen just once. 3.5% to 5% of the sample rests with the top ten.

The cohort comprised approximately 700 healthy bone marrow donors. At the time of sampling, every cohort member was nominally healthy, though immune exposures that went unrecorded were likely present. The donor tested CMV seropositive, placing the donor among the approximately 310 seropositive members of the cohort. A peripheral blood sample was collected from each donor, and TCR beta sequencing was performed on peripheral blood mononuclear cells. The Qiagen DNeasy Blood Extraction Kit was used to extract genomic DNA from the blood cell samples. After removal of 6 bases from V and 1 base from J, the junction retains 9 bases not matched to a gene. Including the terminal cysteine and phenylalanine, the CDR3 comprises 16 residues. Left in the record is the CDR3 DNA by itself, 48 bases read in frame from the first base. CDR1 and CDR2, per the germline V gene, are MDHEN and SYDVKM.

Sequencing was done on a sample of PBMCs. The rearrangement joined TRBV28 to TRBJ1-3, with 7 junctional bases fitting TRBD1. The clonotype comes from a woman aged 18 to 35 in good health and CMV-seropositive. The CDR3 protein is CASSPGQAGSGNTIYF. The nucleotides read TGTGCCAGCAGCCCCGGACAGGCAGGATCTGGAAACACCATATATTTT. The variable domain in full, with residues beyond the CDR3 obtained from the reference TRBV28 and TRBJ1-3 genes, is DVKVTQSSRYLVKRTGEKVFLECVQDMDHENMFWYRQDPGLGLRLIYFSYDVKMKEKGDIPEGYSVSREKKERFSLILESASTNQTSMYLCASSPGQAGSGNTIYFGEGSWLTVV.